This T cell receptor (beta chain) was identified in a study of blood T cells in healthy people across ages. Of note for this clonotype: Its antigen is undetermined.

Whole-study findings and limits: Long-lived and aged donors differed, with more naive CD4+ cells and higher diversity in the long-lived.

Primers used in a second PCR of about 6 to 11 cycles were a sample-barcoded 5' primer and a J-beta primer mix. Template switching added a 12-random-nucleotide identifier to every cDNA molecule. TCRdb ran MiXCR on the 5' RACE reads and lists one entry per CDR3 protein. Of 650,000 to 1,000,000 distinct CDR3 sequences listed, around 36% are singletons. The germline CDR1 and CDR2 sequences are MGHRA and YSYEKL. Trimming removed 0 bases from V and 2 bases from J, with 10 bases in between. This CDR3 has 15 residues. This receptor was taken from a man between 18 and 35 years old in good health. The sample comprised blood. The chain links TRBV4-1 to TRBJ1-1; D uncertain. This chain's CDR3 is CASSQDYGRNTEAFF. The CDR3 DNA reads TGCGCCAGCAGCCAAGATTATGGGAGAAACACTGAAGCTTTCTTT.